The entry below describes one TCR beta chain. Its specificity is not known. The source of the sample is a study of cytomegalovirus exposure and HLA in healthy donors. Regarding the study as a whole: It has been reported that TCR beta sequences accurately predicted the HLA-A and HLA-B alleles of most subjects. The productive fraction for most TCR beta V segments was about 90% or about 30% in an earlier analysis.

Primers for the PCR totalled 60 Vbeta and 13 Jbeta. Using immunoSEQ multiplex PCR, the repertoire was profiled, and TCRdb retains in-frame clones only, with some absent. The table lists 150,000 to 200,000 clones, roughly four fifths of them singletons. Germline CDR1 reads SGHTA; CDR2 reads FQGNSA. The V gene end was trimmed by 8 bases and the J gene end by 7 bases; junction bases not matched to a gene: 8. This CDR3 contains 14 residues. Source material: PBMCs. The J gene is TRBJ2-1, the V gene TRBV7-2; 10 bases align to TRBD1. The TCR sequence derives from a girl aged 2 to 10 in good health and CMV-seropositive. Here the CDR3 reads CASGRDRGDNEQFF. CDR3 DNA: TGTGCCAGCGGCCGGGACAGGGGTGATAATGAGCAGTTCTTC.